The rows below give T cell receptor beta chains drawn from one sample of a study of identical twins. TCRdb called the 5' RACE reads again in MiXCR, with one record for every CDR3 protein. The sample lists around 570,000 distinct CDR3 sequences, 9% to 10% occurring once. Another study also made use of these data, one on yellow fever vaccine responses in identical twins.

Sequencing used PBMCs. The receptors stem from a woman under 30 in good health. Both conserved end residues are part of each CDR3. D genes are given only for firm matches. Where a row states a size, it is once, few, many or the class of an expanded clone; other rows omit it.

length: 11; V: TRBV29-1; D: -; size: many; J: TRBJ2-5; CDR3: CSCQNQETQYF; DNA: TGCAGCTGTCAGAACCAAGAGACCCAGTACTTC
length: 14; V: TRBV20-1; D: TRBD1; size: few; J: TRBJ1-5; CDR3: CSAPEDRGGQPQHF; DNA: TGCAGTGCTCCCGAGGACAGGGGGGGTCAGCCCCAGCATTTT
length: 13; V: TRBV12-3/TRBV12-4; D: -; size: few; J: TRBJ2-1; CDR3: CASSLFAGDEQFF; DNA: TGTGCCAGCAGTTTATTTGCAGGGGATGAGCAGTTCTTC
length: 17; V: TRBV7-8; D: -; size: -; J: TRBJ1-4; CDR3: CASSLEGLPDTNEKLFF; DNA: TGTGCCAGCAGCTTAGAAGGGCTCCCAGACACTAATGAAAAACTGTTTTTT
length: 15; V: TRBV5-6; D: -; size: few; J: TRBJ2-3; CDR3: CASRGTNTRVGTQYF; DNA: TGTGCCAGCAGGGGAACGAACACCAGGGTTGGTACGCAGTATTTT
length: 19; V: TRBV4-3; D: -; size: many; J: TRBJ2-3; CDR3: CASSQDIRTELPSTDTQYF; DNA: TGCGCCAGCAGCCAAGATATTAGGACAGAACTTCCTAGCACAGATACGCAGTATTTT
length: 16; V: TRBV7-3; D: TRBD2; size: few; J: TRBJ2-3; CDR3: CASSPAGTSGADTQYF; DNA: TGTGCCAGCAGCCCAGCCGGGACTAGCGGGGCAGATACGCAGTATTTT
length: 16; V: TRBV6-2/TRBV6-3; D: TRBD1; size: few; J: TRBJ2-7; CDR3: CATRKGMTGKPYEQYF; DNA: TGTGCCACCAGAAAAGGGATGACAGGGAAACCCTACGAGCAGTACTTC
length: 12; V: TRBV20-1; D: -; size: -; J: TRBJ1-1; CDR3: CSLEGWGTEAFF; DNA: TGCAGTTTGGAGGGGTGGGGGACTGAAGCTTTCTTT
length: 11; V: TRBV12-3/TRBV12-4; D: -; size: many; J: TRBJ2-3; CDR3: CASSFKDTQYF; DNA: TGTGCCAGCAGTTTCAAGGATACGCAGTATTTT
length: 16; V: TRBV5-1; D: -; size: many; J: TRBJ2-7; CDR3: CASSLPGSNPSYEQYF; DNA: TGCGCCAGCAGCTTACCGGGCTCAAATCCTTCCTACGAGCAGTACTTC
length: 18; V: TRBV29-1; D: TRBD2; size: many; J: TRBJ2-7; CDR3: CSVPKWGSSGESSYEQYF; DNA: TGCAGCGTCCCCAAATGGGGATCTAGCGGAGAGAGCTCCTACGAGCAGTACTTC
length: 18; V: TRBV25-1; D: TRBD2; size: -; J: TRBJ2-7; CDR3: CASSEGGLAGGPWYKQYF; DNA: TGTGCCAGCAGTGAGGGGGGACTAGCGGGAGGGCCGTGGTACAAGCAGTACTTC
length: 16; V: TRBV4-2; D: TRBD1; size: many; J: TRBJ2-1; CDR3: CASSPRPAGGNNEQFF; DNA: TGTGCCAGCAGCCCCCGCCCGGCAGGGGGCAACAATGAGCAGTTCTTC
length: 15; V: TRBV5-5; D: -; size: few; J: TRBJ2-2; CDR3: CASFGLALNTGELFF; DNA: TGTGCCAGCTTCGGGCTAGCTTTGAACACCGGGGAGCTGTTTTTT
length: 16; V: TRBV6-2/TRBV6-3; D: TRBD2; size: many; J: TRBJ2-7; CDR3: CASSYPSAGFRVEQYF; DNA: TGTGCCAGCAGTTATCCGTCAGCGGGGTTTAGAGTCGAGCAGTACTTC
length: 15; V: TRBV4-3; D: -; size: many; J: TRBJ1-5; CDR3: CASSQAHKNNQPQHF; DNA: TGCGCCAGCAGCCAAGCGCATAAGAACAATCAGCCCCAGCATTTT
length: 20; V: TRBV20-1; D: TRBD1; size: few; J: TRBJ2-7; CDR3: CSAKRETLDRGWLRMDEQYF; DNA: TGCAGTGCTAAACGCGAGACTCTAGACAGGGGGTGGTTAAGGATGGACGAGCAGTACTTC
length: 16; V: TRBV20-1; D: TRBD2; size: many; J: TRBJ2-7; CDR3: CSATPGLAGALYEQYF; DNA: TGCAGTGCAACCCCGGGACTAGCGGGGGCCCTATACGAGCAGTACTTC
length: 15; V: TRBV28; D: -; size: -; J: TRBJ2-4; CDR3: CASSLYGTAKNIQYF; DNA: TGTGCCAGCAGTTTATATGGGACTGCCAAAAACATTCAGTACTTC
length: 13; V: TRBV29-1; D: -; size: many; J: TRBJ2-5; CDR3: CSVAGPSSETQYF; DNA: TGCAGCGTTGCAGGTCCTAGCTCGGAGACCCAGTACTTC
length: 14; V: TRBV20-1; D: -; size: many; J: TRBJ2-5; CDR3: CSAPIVLRSETQYF; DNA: TGCAGTGCTCCTATTGTCCTCCGCTCCGAGACCCAGTACTTC
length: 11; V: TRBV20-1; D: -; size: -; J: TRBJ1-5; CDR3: CSSGANQPQHF; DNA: TGCAGTAGTGGTGCCAATCAGCCCCAGCATTTT
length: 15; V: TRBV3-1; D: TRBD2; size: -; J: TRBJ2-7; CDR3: CASSFRTSGYYEQYF; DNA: TGTGCCAGCAGCTTCCGGACTAGCGGGTATTACGAGCAGTACTTC
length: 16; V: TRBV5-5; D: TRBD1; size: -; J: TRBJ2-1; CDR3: CASSFWGQGFRNEQFF; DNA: TGTGCCAGCAGCTTCTGGGGACAGGGGTTCCGAAATGAGCAGTTCTTC